Reported below is one TCR beta chain. This clonotype has at least ten counts. Its binding antigen is unknown. No per-base quality is available; no much larger clone lies one base away. This specimen belongs to a study of identical twins (dated by TCRdb to 2016 to 2017). Notes on the research overall: TCR alpha and beta repertoires from monozygotic twins, unrelated adults of various ages and cord blood were deep-sequenced to test whether fetal clonotypes persist. To rule out contamination, the twin experiments were replicated at different times with different library preparation protocols.

Receptor libraries were prepared by 5' RACE. TCRdb shows the sequencer as Illumina HiSeq 2000. A universal primer binding site was added through template switching, and the final cDNA carried a unique molecular identifier so that TCR cDNA molecules could be counted accurately. First-strand cDNA for TCR alpha and beta chains was synthesized from specific primers in the conserved constant-segment region. To control for contamination, each cDNA library was double barcoded with a SMART-Mk sample barcode plus Illumina barcodes. TruSeq adapter sequences along with Illumina sample barcodes were introduced in two successive PCR steps. TCR alpha and beta cDNA libraries were sequenced on the Illumina HiSeq platform with custom primers. The paper's processing steps were these. MiGEC was used to process raw reads and extract unique molecular identifiers, and MiXCR was used to find CDR3 positions. For each individual, recombination models were inferred using an EM algorithm with the repgenHMM and IGoR tools. The tcR package in R was used for shared clonotype analysis, with sharing normalized by the product of cloneset sizes. To study raw recombination without the effects of thymic and clonal selection, out-of-frame nonproductive sequences were analyzed. The public sequencing data were trimmed at Q25 with fastp and processed into clonotypes with MiXCR by TCRdb, which kept only in-frame beta chains. Entries are consolidated by CDR3 protein sequence, retaining the most common genes and DNA. The V and J calls follow TCRdb's processing rather than the paper's. Counted in this sample were a few hundred thousand distinct CDR3 sequences; around 9.7% of them appeared once. Together, the top ten hold over 7% of the sample.

V drops 6 bases and J drops 3 bases, leaving 15 bases in between. Taken from cysteine to phenylalanine, the CDR3 has 13 residues. Only the CDR3 DNA stays, 39 bases, in frame from base 1. For CDR1 and CDR2, the germline V gene (reference sequence) lists DFQATT and SNEGSKA. What the work shows at the level of the full study, not this receptor alone: Zero-insertion analyses could be partly confounded by invariant T cells such as MAIT and iNKT, though diverse VJ usage argued against such confounding for most clonotypes. Excess twin sharing in beta out-of-frame sequences was weaker because fewer shared sequences lowered the signal-to-noise ratio. Abundant cord blood beta clonotypes had fewer insertions, young adult naive repertoires showed a similar but weaker trend, and memory repertoires showed no such trend. Because the same donors could not be followed over many years, conclusions were based on cross-sectional statistical analysis. Compared with coincidental sharing between unrelated individuals, an excess of low generation-probability sequences was observed among out-of-frame TCR alpha sequences shared between twins. Recombination models systematically underestimated out-of-frame TCR alpha sharing in monozygotic twins but agreed with sharing between unrelated individuals.

Every donor was a healthy Caucasian. The researchers also sequenced three unrelated adults who were not twins: a male aged 18 to 30, a male aged 50 to 60, and a female aged 50 to 60. Miltenyi CD45RO+ enrichment and human naive T-cell isolation kits were used to isolate memory (CD45RO+) and naive T cells from PBMC. The sequence is built from TRBV20-1 and TRBJ2-7; 5 matching bases give a weak D call of TRBD1. Sequenced sample: naive T cells sorted from blood. The sample's cell subset or site label is to be understood as: cells isolated with a human naive T-cell isolation kit. This TCR was sampled from a woman between 50 and 59 years old in good health. Read as DNA, the sequence is TGCAGTGCCGGAACCCCAGGGTTCTACGAGCAGTACTTC. Translated, it reads CSAGTPGFYEQYF.